This T cell receptor beta chain was captured by sequencing in a study of blood T cell repertoires in COVID-19. About the study: There were acute and convalescent COVID-19 samples, and they came from the United States, Italy and Spain.

Residents of approximately 25 US areas, aged about 18 to 100 years, made up the participants. The study counted Cohort 3 donors as recovered given two negative PCRs, clearance, or symptom resolution. In the original workflow: Counts of nucleated cells, estimated from reference gene primer amplification, were obtained. The table came from immunoSEQ multiplex PCR; TCRdb's copy has only in-frame clones and leaves some out. V, J and clone size derive from that table, while D and trimming were established from the DNA sequence. The data show approximately 350,000 clones, more than 80% seen once. Germline trimming cut 4 bases from V and 1 base from J; bases unmatched to any gene: 6. CDR1 and CDR2 from the germline V gene are SQVTM and ANQGSEA. This CDR3 comprises 15 residues.

The V and J genes are TRBV29-1 and TRBJ1-2; 10 nucleotides match TRBD1. Sequenced: PBMCs or T cells enriched from blood (not recorded which). The sequence came from a young man who had recovered from COVID-19. The CDR3: CSVGGTGVNNYGYTF. In nucleotides, the CDR3 is TGCAGCGTTGGAGGGACAGGGGTGAATAACTATGGCTACACCTTC.